This T cell receptor beta chain was documented in a study of vaccination effects on CD4 cells after COVID-19. Clones were sequenced by immunoSEQ multiplex PCR, and TCRdb holds only the in-frame ones, with some missing. The sample yields tens of thousands of clones, around 74% seen once. The germline V gene encodes CDR1 LNHDA and CDR2 SQIVND (reference sequence). Between the trimmed V and J ends, which lost 1 base and 1 base, there was a span of 17 bases. The CDR3 runs 19 residues. Expansion with viral peptide pools was applied to antigen-specific CD4+ T cells by the ViraFEST assay prior to sequencing. Culture lasted 10 days before CD4+ T cell isolation. Nucleocapsid antibodies were negative in the vaccine recipients, who had never had SARS-CoV-2 infection. A few million PBMC were seeded per well and grown in the presence of roughly 10 IU/ml IL-2 and around 10 ug/ml peptides. IL-2 medium took the place of half the medium on both days 3 and 7.

In its sample, this clone was seen a few times. Its antigen is still unknown. This sequence originates from a human donor who received a COVID-19 vaccine. The specimen comprised CD4+ T cells from PBMCs cultured with HCoV-NL63 spike peptides, sampled before COVID-19 vaccination. This chain links TRBV19 with TRBJ2-6, with D tentatively TRBD1 or TRBD2 (5 bases each). For the CDR3, the DNA is TGTGCCAGTAGTATAGGCGGCAGGGACCTAGAGTCTGGGGCCAACGTCCTGACTTTC. As protein: CASSIGGRDLESGANVLTF.